These 20 T cell receptor beta chains originate from one sample sequenced in a study of CD8+ T cells in alopecia areata. Extracted from the samples, RNA was reverse transcribed into cDNA to serve as the sequencing template. The data were produced by immunoSEQ multiplex PCR, yet TCRdb's version contains in-frame clones alone and is incomplete. Of around 270,000 clones in the sample, roughly 64% were seen once. Stated treatment: oral pan-JAK inhibitor, 5-10 mg twice daily. Sequenced here: CD4+ T cells sorted from blood, sampled at week 24, from a patient treated with tofacitinib. The receptors were sampled from a human donor with alopecia areata.

V and J are TRBV2 and TRBJ2-6; D gene uncertain. This CDR3 comprises 15 residues. Germline values: CDR1 SNHLY, CDR2 FYNNEI. Deletions cut 5 bases from V and 0 bases from J, with 8 bases between. The DNA for the CDR3 is TGTGCCAGCAGTTTACTACGCTCTGGGGCCAACGTCCTGACTTTC. Protein sequence: CASSLLRSGANVLTF.

V gene TRBV27 combines with J gene TRBJ2-5; a possible D gene is TRBD1 (5 bases). The CDR3 spans 13 residues. Trimming cost V 4 bases and J 4 bases, with 10 bases left between them. Germline CDR1 MNHEY, CDR2 SMNVEV (reference sequence). CDR3: CASSWGPRETQYF. The CDR3 DNA reads TGTGCCAGCAGTTGGGGCCCCCGAGAGACCCAGTACTTC.

The gene calls are TRBV7-9 and TRBJ2-5; 11 nucleotides line up with TRBD2. The CDR3 is 16 residues long. The trim removed 5 bases at V and 0 bases at J, leaving 5 bases unmatched. CDR1 and CDR2 from the germline V gene are SEHNR and FQNEAQ (reference sequence). This CDR3 is CASSPIAGGNQETQYF. The CDR3 nucleotides are TGTGCCAGCAGCCCCATAGCGGGGGGGAACCAAGAGACCCAGTACTTC. The full variable domain, with the rest looked up from reference TRBV7-9 and TRBJ2-5, is DTGVSQNPRHKITKRGQNVTFRCDPISEHNRLYWYRQTLGQGPEFLTYFQNEAQLEKSRLLSDRFSAERPKGSFSTLEIQRTEQGDSAMYLCASSPIAGGNQETQYFGPGTRLLVL.

V gene TRBV5-1 combines with J gene TRBJ1-2, with D maybe TRBD1 (5 bases). The V end was cut by 4 bases, the J end by 3 bases, with 13 bases between. Germline V gene sequence: CDR1 SGHRS, CDR2 YFSETQ. This CDR3 region has 14 residues. CDR3 protein: CASSLPGDHYGYTF. CDR3 coding DNA: TGCGCCAGCAGCCTCCCGGGGGACCACTATGGCTACACCTTC.

V is TRBV15 and J is TRBJ2-5, with D perhaps TRBD1 (5 bases). Germline loops: CDR1 LNHNV, CDR2 YYDKDF (reference sequence). The CDR3 runs to 14 residues. Trimming cost V 0 bases and J 2 bases, with 7 bases left between them. Written as DNA, the CDR3 is TGTGCCACCAGCAGAGACAGGGCGCAAGAGACCCAGTACTTC. This sequence encodes CATSRDRAQETQYF.

A few counts support this clone. V is TRBV18 and J is TRBJ2-7, with unresolved D. Germline CDR1 reads KGHSH; CDR2 reads LQKENI. The V and J ends lost 1 base and 1 base respectively, with 8 bases between them. CDR3 length: 14 amino acids. Here the CDR3 reads CASSPQQDSYEQYF. The CDR3 DNA sequence: TGTGCCAGCTCACCACAGCAGGATTCCTACGAGCAGTACTTC.

The V call is TRBV5-4, the J call TRBJ2-2; D may correspond to TRBD1 or TRBD2 (5 bases each). Germline values: CDR1 SGHNT, CDR2 YYREEE (reference sequence). Trimming took 4 bases from V and 5 from J, leaving 15 bases between them. The CDR3 runs 15 residues. This chain's CDR3 is CASSPGTVETGELFF. As DNA, the CDR3 is TGTGCCAGCAGCCCCGGGACGGTGGAGACCGGGGAGCTGTTTTTT.

V gene TRBV29-1 combines with J gene TRBJ2-2; D might be TRBD1 (5 bases). Germline V gene lookup returns CDR1 SQVTM and CDR2 ANQGSEA. V was clipped by 5 bases and J by 0 bases, with 10 bases between them. This CDR3 contains 14 residues. As DNA, the CDR3 is TGCAGCGTTTCCAAGGGGTCGAACACCGGGGAGCTGTTTTTT. Its translation is CSVSKGSNTGELFF.

This chain links TRBV14 with TRBJ2-7; D assignment may be TRBD1 or TRBD2 (5 bases each). The V and J ends lost 0 bases and 6 bases respectively, with 18 bases between them. CDR3 length equals 16 residues. CDR1 SGHDN and CDR2 FVKESK come from the germline V gene. CDR3 DNA sequence: TGTGCCAGCAGCCAAGATATCGGGACGCTAGTTTCCGAGCAGTACTTC. It specifies CASSQDIGTLVSEQYF.

V and J are TRBV7-2 and TRBJ2-5; 11 positions agree with TRBD1. The CDR3 spans 15 residues. CDR1 SGHTA and CDR2 FQGNSA come from the germline V gene. V dropped 8 bases and J dropped 4; count of bases not matched to a gene: 9. CDR3 sequence reads: CASQEDRGLGETQYF. The CDR3, as DNA: TGTGCCAGCCAAGAGGACAGGGGGCTTGGAGAGACCCAGTACTTC.

V and J are TRBV2 and TRBJ2-2, with D perhaps matching TRBD2 (6 bases). Germline V gene data show CDR1 as SNHLY and CDR2 as FYNNEI. Trimming pared 5 bases from V and 4 bases from J, leaving 8 bases between. CDR3 length: 13 amino acids. In DNA form, the CDR3 reads TGTGCCAGCAGTTCGACTAGCACCGGGGAGCTGTTTTTT. This gives the protein CASSSTSTGELFF.

This clone was detected a few times. The chain joins TRBV10-3 to TRBJ1-2; TRBD1 matches at 7 bases. This CDR3 is built from 15 residues. Losses at the gene ends were 0 bases for V and 3 bases for J; bases not matched to a gene: 4. Germline assignment: CDR1 ENHRY and CDR2 SYGVKD. Here the CDR3 DNA reads TGTGCCATCAGTGAGTCCGGACAGGATCACTATGGCTACACCTTC. It is translated as CAISESGQDHYGYTF.

The V and J genes are TRBV28 and TRBJ1-3, with 7 positions matching TRBD1. Germline V lookup: CDR1 MDHEN, CDR2 SYDVKM. This CDR3 is built from 15 residues. With V trimmed by 11 bases and J by 1 base, 11 bases remained unmatched. CDR3 sequence reads: CAGRNRGSSGNTIYF. The DNA for the CDR3 is TGTGCCGGGAGGAACAGGGGATCATCTGGAAACACCATATATTTT.

This clone was observed a few times. The chain is built from TRBV6-5 and TRBJ1-1; D unresolved. This CDR3 comprises 13 residues. Germline V gene sequence: CDR1 MNHEY, CDR2 SVGAGI. The V and J ends lost 8 bases and 0 bases respectively, with 10 bases between them. In nucleotides, the CDR3 is TGTGCCAGCTTACGGGCCTTGAACACTGAAGCTTTCTTT. It translates to CASLRALNTEAFF.

The rearrangement uses TRBV30 and TRBJ2-7, with TRBD2 matching 7 bases. The ends lost 5 bases at V and 1 base at J; junction bases unmatched: 2. CDR1 is GTSNPN and CDR2 is SVGIG in the germline V gene (reference sequence). This CDR3 region has 12 residues. The chain's CDR3 is CAWGRESYEQYF. The CDR3 coding sequence is TGTGCCTGGGGGAGGGAATCCTACGAGCAGTACTTC.

The rearrangement links TRBV15 to TRBJ2-5, with D tentatively TRBD1 or TRBD2 (5 bases each). Germline CDR1 is LNHNV and CDR2 is YYDKDF (reference sequence). The V and J ends lost 4 bases and 1 base respectively, with 13 bases between them. The CDR3 sequence is 15 residues long. The DNA for the CDR3 is TGTGCCACCAGCACAGATCCGGGGCCCCAAGAGACCCAGTACTTC. It specifies CATSTDPGPQETQYF.

About this clone: In the same sample, other DNA sequences code for this CDR3. The chain uses TRBV5-1 and TRBJ2-5, with D unclear. This CDR3 is 11 amino acids long. The germline V and J ends were trimmed by 1 base and 5 bases, with 3 bases remaining between them. Germline V lookup: CDR1 SGHRS, CDR2 YFSETQ. The CDR3 spells CASSLSETQYF. CDR3 bases: TGCGCCAGCAGCTTGTCGGAGACCCAGTACTTC.

The J gene is TRBJ1-5, the V gene TRBV9; TRBD1 aligns across 11 bases. The trim removed 3 bases at V and 4 bases at J, leaving 3 bases unmatched. Germline V gene sequence: CDR1 SGDLS, CDR2 YYNGEE. The CDR3 contains 15 residues. In DNA, the CDR3 is TGTGCCAGCAGCGGGACAGGGGGCGGAAATCAGCCCCAGCATTTT. Amino acids: CASSGTGGGNQPQHF.

CDR3 coding DNA: TGTGCCTGGAGTTCGGGGTGGACTGAAGCTTTCTTT. As protein: CAWSSGWTEAFF. The J gene is TRBJ1-1, the V gene TRBV30; D remains ambiguous. The CDR3 has 12 residues. Between the trimmed V and J ends, which lost 2 bases and 5 bases, there was a span of 9 bases. Germline V gene data show CDR1 as GTSNPN and CDR2 as SVGIG (reference sequence). The variable domain in full, with the rest retrieved from reference TRBV30 and TRBJ1-1, is SQTIHQWPATLVQPVGSPLSLECTVEGTSNPNLYWYRQAAGRGLQLLFYSVGIGQISSEVPQNLSASRPQDRQFILSSKKLLLSDSGFYLCAWSSGWTEAFFGQGTRLTVV.

The V call is TRBV7-9, the J call TRBJ2-7; D unclear. Deletions cut 7 bases from V and 0 bases from J, with 4 bases between. Germline V gene sequence: CDR1 SEHNR, CDR2 FQNEAQ (reference sequence). The CDR3 covers 11 residues. In DNA form, the CDR3 reads TGTGCCAGCACAAGCTCCTACGAGCAGTACTTC. Encoded protein: CASTSSYEQYF.